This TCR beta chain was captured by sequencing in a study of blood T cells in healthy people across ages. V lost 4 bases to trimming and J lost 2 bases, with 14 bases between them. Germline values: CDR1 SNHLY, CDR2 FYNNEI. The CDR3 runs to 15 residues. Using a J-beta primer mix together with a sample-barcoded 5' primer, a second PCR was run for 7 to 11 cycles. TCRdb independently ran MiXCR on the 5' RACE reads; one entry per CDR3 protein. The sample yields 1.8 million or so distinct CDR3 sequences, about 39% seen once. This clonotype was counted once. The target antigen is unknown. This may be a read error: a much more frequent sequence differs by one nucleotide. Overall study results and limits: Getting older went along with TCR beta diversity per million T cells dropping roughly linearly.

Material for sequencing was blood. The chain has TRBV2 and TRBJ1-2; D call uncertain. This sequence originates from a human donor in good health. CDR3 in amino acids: CASSVESMGNYGYTF. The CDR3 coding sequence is TGTGCCAGCAGTGTTGAATCGATGGGGAACTATGGCTACACCTTC.